This TCR beta chain was captured by sequencing in a study of identical twins. Overall study findings and caveats: The conclusions drew on cross-sectional statistical analysis instead of tracking the same donors. Possibly, invariant MAIT and iNKT cells partly confounded zero-insertion analyses.

Remarks on this clonotype: Its antigen is not identified.

Unique molecular identifiers were present on the cDNA, and a universal primer site came from template switching. MiXCR was run by TCRdb on the 5' RACE reads, yielding one entry per CDR3 protein. In the table there are 1.5 million to 2 million distinct CDR3 sequences, about 31% of which are singletons. All donors were healthy Caucasians. Germline CDR1 DFQATT, CDR2 SNEGSKA (reference sequence). This CDR3 region has 12 residues. The V end lost 6 bases, the J end lost 0 bases, and 5 bases lay between the germline ends. V gene TRBV20-1 combines with J gene TRBJ2-2, with D maybe TRBD2 (5 bases). Material for sequencing was cord blood. This sequence originates from a newborn girl in good health. CDR3 sequence reads: CSADSNTGELFF. The CDR3 bases are TGCAGTGCGGACTCGAACACCGGGGAGCTGTTTTTT.